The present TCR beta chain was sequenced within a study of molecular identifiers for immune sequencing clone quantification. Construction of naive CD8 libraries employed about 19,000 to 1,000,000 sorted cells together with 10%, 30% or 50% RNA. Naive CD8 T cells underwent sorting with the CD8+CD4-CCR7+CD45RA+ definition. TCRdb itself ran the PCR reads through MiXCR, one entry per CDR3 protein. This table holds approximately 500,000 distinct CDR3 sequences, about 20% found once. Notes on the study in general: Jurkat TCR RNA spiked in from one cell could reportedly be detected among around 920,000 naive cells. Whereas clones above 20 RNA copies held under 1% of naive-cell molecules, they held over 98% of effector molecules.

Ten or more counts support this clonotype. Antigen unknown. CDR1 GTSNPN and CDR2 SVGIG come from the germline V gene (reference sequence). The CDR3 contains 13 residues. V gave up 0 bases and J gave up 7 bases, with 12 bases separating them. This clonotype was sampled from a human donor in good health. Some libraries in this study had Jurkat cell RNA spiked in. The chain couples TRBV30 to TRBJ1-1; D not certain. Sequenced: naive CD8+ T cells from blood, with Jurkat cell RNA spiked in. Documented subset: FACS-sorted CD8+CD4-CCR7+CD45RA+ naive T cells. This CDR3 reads CAWSVTGVGEAFF. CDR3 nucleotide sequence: TGTGCCTGGAGTGTAACCGGGGTGGGTGAAGCTTTCTTT.